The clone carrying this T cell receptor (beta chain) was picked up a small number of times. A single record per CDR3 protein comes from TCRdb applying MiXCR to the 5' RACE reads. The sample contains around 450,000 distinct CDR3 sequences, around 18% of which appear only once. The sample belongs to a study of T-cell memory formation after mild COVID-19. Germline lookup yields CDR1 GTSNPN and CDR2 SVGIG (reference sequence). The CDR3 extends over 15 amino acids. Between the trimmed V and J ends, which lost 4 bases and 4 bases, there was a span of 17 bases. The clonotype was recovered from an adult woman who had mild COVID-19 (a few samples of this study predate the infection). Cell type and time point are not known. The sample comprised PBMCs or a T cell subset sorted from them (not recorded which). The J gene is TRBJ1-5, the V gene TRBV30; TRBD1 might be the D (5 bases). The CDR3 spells CAWNGQGDWNQPQHF. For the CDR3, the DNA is TGTGCCTGGAACGGGCAGGGAGATTGGAATCAGCCCCAGCATTTT.